The following is a T cell receptor beta chain sequence with its context. Source study methods: Reference gene primer amplification in the assay estimated nucleated cell counts. The protocol was immunoSEQ multiplex PCR, while the TCRdb copy is restricted to in-frame clones and leaves out a portion. V and J calls plus clone size are reproduced from that table; the DNA served to infer D and trimming. The table has tens of thousands of clones, 85% to 90% seen once. Looked up from germline, CDR1 is SGHTA and CDR2 is FQGNSA. The V segment lost 5 bases and the J segment 6 bases; nucleotides outside the gene matches: 11. This CDR3 spans 15 amino acids. The data were obtained in a study of blood T cell repertoires in COVID-19. Overall study context: The United States, Italy and Spain provided the acute and convalescent COVID-19 samples. The cDNA or gDNA used as material had been derived from T cells, B-cell-depleted T cells, or PBMCs.

The sequence came from a man in his 70s with acute or convalescent COVID-19. Sequenced: peripheral blood. The chain combines TRBV7-2 with TRBJ1-2, with 8 bases matching TRBD1. CDR3 in amino acids: CASSQRRQGLHGYTF. CDR3 in DNA: TGTGCCAGCAGCCAAAGGAGACAGGGGCTTCATGGCTACACCTTC.